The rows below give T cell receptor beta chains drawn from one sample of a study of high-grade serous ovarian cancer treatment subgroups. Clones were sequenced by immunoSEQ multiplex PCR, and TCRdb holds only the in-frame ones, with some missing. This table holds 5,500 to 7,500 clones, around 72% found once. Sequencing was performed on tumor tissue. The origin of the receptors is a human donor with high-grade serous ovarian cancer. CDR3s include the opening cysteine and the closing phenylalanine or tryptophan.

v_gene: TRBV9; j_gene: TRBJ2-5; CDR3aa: CASSAGDSQETQYF
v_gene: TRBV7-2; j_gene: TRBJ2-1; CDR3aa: CASSLVVSGNNEQFF
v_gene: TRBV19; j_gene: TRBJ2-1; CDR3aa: CASSIGLAGGQSEQFF
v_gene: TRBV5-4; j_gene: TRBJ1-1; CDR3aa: CASSQSSLNTEAFF
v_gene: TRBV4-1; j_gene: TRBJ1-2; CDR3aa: CASSQGSVPSYGYTF
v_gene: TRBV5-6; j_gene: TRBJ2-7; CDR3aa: CASSDQGISYEQYF
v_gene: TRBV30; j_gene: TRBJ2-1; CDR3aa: CAWSGDRAYNEQFF
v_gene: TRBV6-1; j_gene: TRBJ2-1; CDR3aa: CASSETEGGAYSEQFF
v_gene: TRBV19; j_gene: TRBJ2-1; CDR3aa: CASSRGGTIYNEQFF
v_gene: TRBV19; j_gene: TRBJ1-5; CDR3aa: CASSWGGVGAQPQHF
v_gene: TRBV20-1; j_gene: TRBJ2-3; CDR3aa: CSAIYPGFRPF
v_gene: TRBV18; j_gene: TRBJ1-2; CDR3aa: CASSPQDGRNYGYTF
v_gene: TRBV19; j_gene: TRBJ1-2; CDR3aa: CASSRRPYGYTF
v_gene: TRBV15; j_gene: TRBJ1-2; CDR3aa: CATSRETAWGGYTF
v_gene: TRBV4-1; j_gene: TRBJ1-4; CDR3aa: CASSLGPQGMGTNEKLFF
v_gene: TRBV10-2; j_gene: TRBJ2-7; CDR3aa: CASSAGQAYEQYF
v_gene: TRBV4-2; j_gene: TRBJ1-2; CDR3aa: CASSQVTGNYGYTF
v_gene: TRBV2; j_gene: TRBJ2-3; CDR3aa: CASSALAGGTDTQYF
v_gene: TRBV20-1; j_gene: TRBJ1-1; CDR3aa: CSERGNTEAFF
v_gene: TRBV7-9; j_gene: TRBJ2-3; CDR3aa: CASSRLTDTQYF
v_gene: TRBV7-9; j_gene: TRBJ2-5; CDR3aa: CASSQERVGETQYF
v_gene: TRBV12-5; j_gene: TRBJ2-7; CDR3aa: CASGLITNLGHPYEQYF
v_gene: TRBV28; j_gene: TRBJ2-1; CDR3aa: CASSRILRGNEQFF
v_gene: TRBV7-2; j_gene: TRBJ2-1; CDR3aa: CASSFPVSNEQFF
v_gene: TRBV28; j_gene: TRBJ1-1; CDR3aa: CASSRGGNTEAFF
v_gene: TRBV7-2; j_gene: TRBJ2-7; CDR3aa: CASSSGLVYEQYF
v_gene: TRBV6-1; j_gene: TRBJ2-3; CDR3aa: CASSEAGRAADTQYF
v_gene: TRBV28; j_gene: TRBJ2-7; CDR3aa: CASRPSGNSYEQYF
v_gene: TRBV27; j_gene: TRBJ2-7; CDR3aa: CASSFSGSSYEQYF
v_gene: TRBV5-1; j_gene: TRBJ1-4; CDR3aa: CASSPDSTNEKLFF
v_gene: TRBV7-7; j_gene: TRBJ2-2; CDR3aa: CASSLEWGTGELFF